The rows below give T cell receptor beta chains drawn from one sample of a study of blood T cell repertoires in COVID-19. Assay used: immunoSEQ multiplex PCR; TCRdb lists only in-frame clones, some missing. Of roughly 63,000 clones listed, 65% to 75% are singletons. The material sequenced was peripheral blood. The source of these receptors is an elderly woman with acute or convalescent COVID-19. Each CDR3 is given with its conserved first and last residue. A D gene is named only where the DNA matches it firmly. Size is stated for part of the rows, as once, few or many counts, or as a class when the clone is expanded.

v_call,j_call,d_call,clone_size,cdr3_aa,cdr3_nt
TRBV2,TRBJ2-5,TRBD2,once,CASSEDLAGGGETQYF,TGTGCCAGCAGTGAGGACCTAGCGGGAGGAGGAGAGACCCAGTACTTC
TRBV2,TRBJ1-5,-,-,CASSVGQGFQPQHF,TGTGCCAGCAGTGTCGGTCAGGGGTTTCAGCCCCAGCATTTT
TRBV7-2,TRBJ1-5,-,-,CASSYTSFHNQPQHF,TGTGCCAGCAGCTACACCAGTTTTCATAATCAGCCCCAGCATTTT
TRBV9,TRBJ2-7,-,-,CASSVASVSVYEQYF,TGTGCCAGCAGCGTAGCTTCGGTTAGCGTCTACGAGCAGTACTTC
TRBV28,TRBJ2-1,-,-,CASSSLAGPQVSYNEQFF,TGTGCCAGCAGTTCTCTCGCGGGACCCCAGGTATCCTACAATGAGCAGTTCTTC
TRBV10-3,TRBJ2-1,TRBD1,few,CAISEVSGQGMEYLPYNEQFF,TGTGCCATCAGTGAAGTGAGTGGACAGGGTATGGAGTACCTTCCTTACAATGAGCAGTTCTTC
TRBV7-9,TRBJ1-2,-,few,CASSLDAEGGYTF,TGTGCCAGCAGCCTAGATGCGGAGGGGGGCTACACCTTC
TRBV6-1,TRBJ2-2,-,-,CASSEVEVLTPVGELFF,TGTGCCAGCAGTGAAGTGGAGGTGTTAACACCGGTGGGGGAGCTGTTTTTT
TRBV9,TRBJ2-2,TRBD2,once,CASSPGIAGGGTGELFF,TGTGCCAGCAGCCCCGGGATAGCGGGAGGAGGAACCGGGGAGCTGTTTTTT
TRBV7-2,TRBJ2-2,TRBD2,-,CASSRTSGSRTGELFF,TGTGCCAGCAGCCGGACTAGCGGGAGCAGAACCGGGGAGCTGTTTTTT
TRBV28,TRBJ1-1,-,few,CASSVQGPNTEAFF,TGTGCCAGCTCGGTACAGGGCCCGAACACTGAAGCTTTCTTT
TRBV3-1/TRBV3-2,TRBJ2-7,-,-,CASSQASSYEQYF,TGTGCCAGCAGCCAAGCTAGCAGCTACGAGCAGTACTTC
TRBV9,TRBJ1-4,-,-,CASSVYSDTNEKLFF,TGTGCCAGCAGCGTATACAGTGACACTAATGAAAAACTGTTTTTT
TRBV9,TRBJ2-2,TRBD2,-,CASSLAGNTGELFF,TGTGCCAGCAGCCTAGCGGGAAACACCGGGGAGCTGTTTTTT
TRBV29-1,TRBJ2-1,TRBD2,-,CSFGTSVYNEQFF,TGCAGCTTCGGGACTAGCGTCTACAATGAGCAGTTCTTC